These 22 T cell receptor beta chains were all obtained from the same sample, sequenced in a study of T cells in Graves' hyperthyroidism and ophthalmopathy. TCR beta CDR3 regions were amplified from RNA transcripts. HTBI primers drove first-round RT-PCR of the TCR CDR3. TCRdb ran MiXCR on the multiplex PCR reads and lists one entry per CDR3 protein. The sample shows some 600,000 distinct CDR3 sequences, more than 11% of them seen only once. The sample taken for sequencing was blood. The receptors stem from a woman aged 25 to 45 with Graves' hyperthyroidism that later progressed to Graves' ophthalmopathy.

The genes are TRBV3-1 and TRBJ1-5; D possibly corresponds to TRBD1 (6 bases). The CDR3 is 16 residues long. The V and J ends lost 4 bases and 9 bases respectively, with 22 bases between them. The germline V gene has CDR1 LGHDT and CDR2 YNNKEL (reference sequence). The CDR3 nucleotides read TGTGCCAGCAGCCGAATCTTTCACAGGGTCCTCCGGCCCCAGCATTTT. Translating it yields CASSRIFHRVLRPQHF.

This clonotype was recorded many times. This sequence joins TRBV7-2 and TRBJ2-5; 12 bases map to TRBD2. The CDR3 runs 16 residues. Trimming at V came to 1 base and at J to 5 bases, leaving 5 bases not matched to a gene. Germline V gene sequence: CDR1 SGHTA, CDR2 FQGNSA. The CDR3 sequence is CASSLGLAGVWETQYF. The CDR3 bases are TGTGCCAGCAGCTTAGGACTAGCGGGAGTATGGGAGACCCAGTACTTC. Filled out from reference TRBV7-2 and TRBJ2-5, the complete variable domain reads GAGVSQSPSNKVTEKGKDVELRCDPISGHTALYWYRQSLGQGLEFLIYFQGNSAPDKSGLPSDRFSAERTGGSVSTLTIQRTQQEDSAVYLCASSLGLAGVWETQYFGPGTRLLVL.

This clonotype was picked up a small number of times. The chain has TRBV3-1 and TRBJ2-1; 10 nucleotides align to TRBD2. The CDR3 has 17 residues. V gave up 1 base and J gave up 8 bases; unmatched junction bases: 11. Per germline, CDR1 LGHDT and CDR2 YNNKEL (reference sequence). The CDR3 loop is CASSQVLGSGRAYEQFF. CDR3 coding DNA: TGTGCCAGCAGCCAAGTTTTGGGGAGCGGGAGGGCCTATGAGCAGTTCTTC.

A few counts support this clonotype. This chain connects TRBV19 to TRBJ2-7; D may match TRBD1 or TRBD2 (5 bases each). V was trimmed by 4 bases and J by 2 bases, leaving 12 bases between them. CDR3 size: 14 residues. Germline CDR1 is LNHDA and CDR2 is SQIVND (reference sequence). CDR3 DNA: TGTGCCAGTAGTACCAGGGACGCCGCCTACGAGCAGTACTTC. The encoded protein is CASSTRDAAYEQYF.

This clonotype was detected many times. The CDR3, as DNA: TGTGCCATCAGGACCGGGACAGGGGCCAACGAGCAGTACTTC. As protein: CAIRTGTGANEQYF. The genes are TRBV10-3 and TRBJ2-7; 10 bases are a match to TRBD1. The CDR3 spans 14 residues. After removal of 6 bases from V and 5 bases from J, the junction contained 7 bases not matched to a gene. From germline, CDR1 is ENHRY and CDR2 SYGVKD.

Only a few counts were recorded for this clonotype. The J gene is TRBJ2-1, the V gene TRBV7-8, with 8 bases identical to TRBD2. The CDR3 runs to 17 residues. The germline V gene has CDR1 SGHVS and CDR2 FQNEAQ. V dropped 5 bases and J dropped 8; count of bases not matched to a gene: 17. DNA of the CDR3: TGTGCCAGCAGCCCCCTACAAGCGGGAGAAGTGTCGGATGAGCAGTTCTTC. Its protein is CASSPLQAGEVSDEQFF.

The chain employs TRBV5-5 and TRBJ2-5; no reliable D call. The CDR3 has 13 amino acids. The V end was cut by 7 bases, the J end by 1 base, with 11 bases between. Germline lookup yields CDR1 SGHKS and CDR2 YYEKEE (reference sequence). DNA of the CDR3: TGTGCCAGCTCCGAAGATCCCCAAGAGACCCAGTACTTC. Translated: CASSEDPQETQYF.

This clonotype has ten or more counts. CDR3 in amino acids: CASSWSVRRGLNEKLFF. CDR3 DNA sequence: TGTGCCAGCAGCTGGAGTGTGAGGAGGGGGCTTAATGAAAAACTGTTTTTT. This chain links TRBV7-9 with TRBJ1-4; 7 nucleotides line up with TRBD1. The germline gives CDR1 SEHNR, CDR2 FQNEAQ (reference sequence). Trimming cost V 4 bases and J 4 bases; bases outside gene matches: 12. The CDR3 is 17 residues long.

Ten or more counts support this clonotype. The genes are TRBV6-2 or TRBV6-3 and TRBJ2-1; tentative D call: TRBD1 (7 bases). V shed 4 bases and J shed 3 bases, with 13 bases lying between them. The CDR3 runs to 15 residues. Germline V gene lookup returns CDR1 MNHEY and CDR2 SVGEGT. In DNA, the CDR3 is TGTGCCAGCAGTTTAACCCAGGGGGGCTACAATGAGCAGTTCTTC. It encodes CASSLTQGGYNEQFF.

This clonotype showed up many times. The chain carries TRBV28 and TRBJ1-2; D unclear. Trimming pared 2 bases from V and 0 bases from J, leaving 7 bases between. This CDR3 spans 14 amino acids. CDR1 is MDHEN, CDR2 SYDVKM, per germline. CDR3 protein: CASSLHRANYGYTF. The CDR3 DNA is TGTGCCAGCAGTTTACACAGAGCTAACTATGGCTACACCTTC.

The gene calls are TRBV4-1 and TRBJ1-1, with D unclear. Germline V lookup: CDR1 MGHRA, CDR2 YSYEKL. CDR3 size: 14 residues. V shed 0 bases and J shed 3 bases, with 8 bases lying between them. CDR3 bases: TGCGCCAGCAGCCAAGAACGAGAGCACACTGAAGCTTTCTTT. This sequence encodes CASSQEREHTEAFF.

This clonotype appeared many times. The J gene is TRBJ2-1, the V gene TRBV6-2 or TRBV6-3; possibly TRBD1 for D (6 bases). CDR1 and CDR2 (germline): MNHEY, SVGEGT. The CDR3 runs 15 residues. Trimming removed 0 bases from V and 9 bases from J, with 15 bases in between. CDR3 in DNA: TGTGCCAGCAGTTACTCGGTGCAGGGGTCGAGTGAGCAGTTCTTC. Translation: CASSYSVQGSSEQFF.

As concerns this clonotype: The junction does not match germline at one end; this may be a read error. The chain is built from TRBV6-1 and TRBJ2-5, with TRBD1 matching 7 bases. Per the germline V gene, CDR1 is MNHNS and CDR2 is SASEGT. The CDR3 totals 15 residues. The CDR3 here is CASSKIRDSQVTQYF. The CDR3 DNA is TGTGCCAGCTCAAAAATCCGGGACAGTCAAGTGACCCAGTACTTC.

The sample holds many counts of this clonotype. The chain combines TRBV20-1 with TRBJ1-1, with TRBD1 identical over 7 bases. Germline V gives CDR1 DFQATT, CDR2 SNEGSKA (reference sequence). The CDR3 totals 11 residues. V was pared by 5 bases and J by 8 bases, with 5 bases of the junction left unmatched. The CDR3 here is CSAGGQREAFF. Here the CDR3 DNA reads TGCAGTGCTGGGGGACAGAGAGAAGCTTTCTTT.

Many counts were recorded for this clonotype. The genes are TRBV3-1 and TRBJ2-5; 9 bases agree with TRBD2. V shed 5 bases and J 4 bases; nucleotides not matched to a gene: 11. CDR1 LGHDT and CDR2 YNNKEL come from the germline V gene (reference sequence). The CDR3 has 16 amino acids. As DNA, the CDR3 is TGTGCCAGCAGCTACCCAGGGCGGGAGGGCCGAGAGACCCAGTACTTC. Translating it yields CASSYPGREGRETQYF.

There are many counts of this clonotype. This sequence joins TRBV7-8 and TRBJ2-3, with 11 bases matching TRBD2. CDR3 length: 15 amino acids. CDR1 is SGHVS and CDR2 is FQNEAQ in the germline V gene. Losses at the gene ends were 2 bases for V and 7 bases for J; bases not matched to a gene: 5. CDR3 amino acids: CASSLYLAGGNTQYF. The CDR3 DNA sequence: TGTGCCAGCAGCTTATACCTAGCGGGAGGAAATACGCAGTATTTT. Supplemented by reference TRBV7-8 and TRBJ2-3, the full variable domain reads GAGVSQSPRYKVAKRGQDVALRCDPISGHVSLFWYQQALGQGPEFLTYFQNEAQLDKSGLPSDRFFAERPEGSVSTLKIQRTQQEDSAVYLCASSLYLAGGNTQYFGPGTRLTVL.

The table lists this clonotype with many counts. The chain carries TRBV19 and TRBJ2-7; 8 bases align to TRBD2. CDR1 is LNHDA and CDR2 is SQIVND in the germline V gene (reference sequence). V lost 7 bases and J lost 1; bases outside the gene matches: 9. The CDR3 has 15 residues. DNA of the CDR3: TGTGCCAGTAAGAGCTCTAGCGGGCTTTCCTACGAGCAGTACTTC. Translated, it gives CASKSSSGLSYEQYF.

Remarks on this clonotype: A single base separates this from a much larger clone, so it may be a read error. V is TRBV28 and J is TRBJ2-2; maybe TRBD1 (6 bases). The CDR3 totals 17 residues. CDR1 MDHEN and CDR2 SYDVKM come from the germline V gene. The CDR3 nucleotides are TGTGCCAGCAGCCCCCAGGGGCAGGGGCGAGGCACCGGGGAGCGGTTTTTT. Translation: CASSPQGQGRGTGERFF.

This clonotype was seen many times. This chain links TRBV5-8 with TRBJ2-7; the D is unclear. The germline V gene has CDR1 SGHTS and CDR2 YDEGEE. The CDR3 length is 12 residues. Trimming took off 1 base at V and 2 bases at J, with 4 bases between the two ends. The CDR3 reads CASSLQTYEQYF. In DNA form, the CDR3 reads TGTGCCAGCAGCTTGCAGACCTACGAGCAGTACTTC.

With regard to this clonotype: The junction and the germline gene differ at one end; a read error may be behind it. This rearrangement joins TRBV12-3 or TRBV12-4 to TRBJ2-5; TRBD2 aligns across 10 bases. This CDR3 region has 15 residues. The CDR3 here is CASRPSGSAEETQYF. In DNA form, the CDR3 reads TGCGCCAGCAGACCTAGCGGGAGTGCAGAGGAGACCCAGTACTTC.

This clonotype was found a few times. The chain employs TRBV30 and TRBJ1-1; 8 nucleotides line up with TRBD1. Trimming cost V 0 bases and J 4 bases; bases outside gene matches: 7. The CDR3 is 15 residues long. CDR1 is GTSNPN and CDR2 is SVGIG in the germline V gene (reference sequence). The DNA of the CDR3 is TGTGCCTGGAGTGTAGGGGACAGGTGGGTCACTGAAGCTTTCTTT. This sequence encodes CAWSVGDRWVTEAFF.

This clonotype was observed at least ten times. The chain has TRBV29-1 and TRBJ1-5, with D possibly being TRBD1 (6 bases). Germline lookup yields CDR1 SQVTM and CDR2 ANQGSEA. The V end was cut by 1 base, the J end by 7 bases, with 11 bases between. This CDR3 comprises 13 residues. The CDR3 DNA reads as TGCAGCGTTGAAGTTGACGGGGGCCAGCCCCAGCATTTT. Translating gives CSVEVDGGQPQHF.